This entry lists 17 T cell receptor beta chains sequenced from one sample in a study of cytomegalovirus exposure and HLA in healthy donors. The PCR ran on 60 Vbeta and 13 Jbeta primers. TCRdb keeps only in-frame clones here, not all; method: immunoSEQ multiplex PCR. The sample has about 98,000 clones; about 85% are singletons. The sample was PBMCs. The source is a female donor in good health and CMV-seropositive.

This clone was seen more than once but under ten times. The CDR3 protein is CSVLAGTRYEQYF. DNA of the CDR3: TGCAGCGTTTTAGCGGGAACCCGCTACGAGCAGTACTTC. The J gene is TRBJ2-7, the V gene TRBV29-1, with TRBD2 matching 8 bases. Trimming at V came to 5 bases and at J to 3 bases, leaving 6 bases not matched to a gene. Per the germline V gene, CDR1 is SQVTM and CDR2 is ANQGSEA. The CDR3 sequence is 13 residues long.

CDR3 DNA sequence: TGTGCCAGCTGGGGACAGCTGAACACTGAAGCTTTCTTT. This encodes CASWGQLNTEAFF. The chain joins TRBV18 to TRBJ1-1; TRBD1 matches at 7 bases. CDR1 and CDR2 from the germline V gene are KGHSH and LQKENI. V trimming: 7 bases; J trimming: 0 bases; junction bases outside the gene matches: 2. The CDR3 contains 13 residues.

The chain uses TRBV5-5 and TRBJ1-2; 12 bases agree with TRBD1. CDR1 is SGHKS, CDR2 YYEKEE, per germline (reference sequence). The V segment lost 3 bases and the J segment 5 bases; nucleotides outside the gene matches: 5. The CDR3 length is 15 residues. Written as DNA, the CDR3 is TGTGCCAGCAGCTGGGGGGACAGGGGGCTGTATGGCTACACCTTC. Its translation: CASSWGDRGLYGYTF.

CDR3 coding DNA: TGTGCCAGCAGGGACCCAGGGGTGGGGCTAGCGGGAGGAAAGTCTTTATCCTACGAGCAGTACTTC. It yields the protein CASRDPGVGLAGGKSLSYEQYF. The gene calls are TRBV28 and TRBJ2-5; 11 bases fit TRBD2. Matching the DNA end better, TRBJ2-7 makes the J call doubtful. The germline CDR1 and CDR2 sequences are MDHEN and SYDVKM. The CDR3 covers 22 residues.

This sequence joins TRBV18 and TRBJ2-7, with 8 nucleotides matching TRBD1. Germline CDR1 KGHSH, CDR2 LQKENI. Trimming at V came to 6 bases and at J to 3 bases, leaving 4 bases not matched to a gene. The CDR3 length is 13 residues. The DNA of the CDR3 is TGTGCCAGCTCTCGGGACAGGAGCTACGAGCAGTACTTC. Amino acids: CASSRDRSYEQYF. Supplemented by reference TRBV18 and TRBJ2-7, the full variable domain reads NAGVMQNPRHLVRRRGQEARLRCSPMKGHSHVYWYRQLPEEGLKFMVYLQKENIIDESGMPKERFSAEFPKEGPSILRIQQVVRGDSAAYFCASSRDRSYEQYFGPGTRLTVT.

The genes are TRBV5-1 and TRBJ2-4; 7 bases match TRBD1. The CDR3 loop spans 16 amino acids. CDR1 SGHRS and CDR2 YFSETQ come from the germline V gene. Germline trimming cut 0 bases from V and 0 bases from J; bases unmatched to any gene: 3. CDR3 region: CASSLGDRLAKNIQYF. In nucleotides, the CDR3 is TGCGCCAGCAGCTTGGGGGACAGACTAGCCAAAAACATTCAGTACTTC.

The V call is TRBV19, the J call TRBJ1-1; D gene uncertain. V dropped 0 bases and J dropped 7 bases, with 12 bases sitting between them. Germline V CDR1 and CDR2: LNHDA, SQIVND (reference sequence). The CDR3 is 14 amino acids. The CDR3 DNA reads as TGTGCCAGTAGTATAGAACCCGGGAGCCATGAAGCTTTCTTT. Protein sequence: CASSIEPGSHEAFF.

V gene TRBV2 combines with J gene TRBJ1-4, with 8 nucleotides matching TRBD1. The CDR3 has 13 amino acids. The V segment lost 6 bases and the J segment 13 bases; nucleotides outside the gene matches: 10. CDR1 and CDR2 from the germline V gene are SNHLY and FYNNEI. CDR3: CASRDRALDGLFF. Written as DNA, the CDR3 is TGTGCCAGCAGGGACAGGGCTTTAGATGGACTGTTTTTT.

The chain combines TRBV28 with TRBJ1-1, with 11 positions matching TRBD1. V was clipped by 4 bases and J by 7 bases; unmatched bases: 8. Germline V gives CDR1 MDHEN, CDR2 SYDVKM. The CDR3 has 15 amino acids. The CDR3 here is CASSSLGQGAGEAFF. The CDR3 DNA is TGTGCCAGCAGTTCTCTAGGACAGGGGGCTGGTGAAGCTTTCTTT. Full variable domain (remainder filled in from reference TRBV28 and TRBJ1-1): DVKVTQSSRYLVKRTGEKVFLECVQDMDHENMFWYRQDPGLGLRLIYFSYDVKMKEKGDIPEGYSVSREKKERFSLILESASTNQTSMYLCASSSLGQGAGEAFFGQGTRLTVV.

This chain joins TRBV18 and TRBJ1-1, with D possibly TRBD1 on 6 matching bases. The CDR3 sequence is 12 residues long. Germline values: CDR1 KGHSH, CDR2 LQKENI. The V and J ends lost 3 bases and 7 bases respectively, with 9 bases between them. The CDR3, as DNA: TGTGCCAGCTCACCGAACAGGGATGAAGCTTTCTTT. This translates into CASSPNRDEAFF.

The rearrangement joins TRBV5-1 to TRBJ1-3; no clear D. V lost 0 bases and J 0 bases, leaving 13 bases between the germline ends. Looked up from germline, CDR1 is SGHRS and CDR2 is YFSETQ. The CDR3 spans 17 residues. The CDR3 DNA sequence: TGCGCCAGCAGCTTGGGGACCGGGAGGAGCTCTGGAAACACCATATATTTT. Encoded protein: CASSLGTGRSSGNTIYF.

CDR3 loop: CASHAGGEETQYF. Written as DNA, the CDR3 is TGCGCCAGCCACGCAGGGGGCGAAGAGACCCAGTACTTC. The J gene is TRBJ2-5, the V gene TRBV5-1; 8 bases map to TRBD1. Germline-derived CDR1 and CDR2 are SGHRS and YFSETQ. The CDR3 extends over 13 amino acids. V lost 7 bases and J lost 3; bases outside the gene matches: 5.

V gene TRBV9 combines with J gene TRBJ1-1, with D unclear. Deletions cut 0 bases from V and 2 bases from J, with 5 bases between. Germline V gene sequence: CDR1 SGDLS, CDR2 YYNGEE. The CDR3 loop spans 13 amino acids. Here the CDR3 DNA reads TGTGCCAGCAGCGTAGAGCTTAACACTGAAGCTTTCTTT. Protein: CASSVELNTEAFF.

The rearrangement joins TRBV29-1 to TRBJ1-1; D is ambiguous. Germline V gene sequence: CDR1 SQVTM, CDR2 ANQGSEA. V was trimmed by 8 bases and J by 0 bases, leaving 10 bases between them. This CDR3 is 12 amino acids long. The CDR3 bases are TGCAGCCCCCGACGGGTGAACACTGAAGCTTTCTTT. This sequence encodes CSPRRVNTEAFF.

The V gene is TRBV27, the J gene TRBJ2-1; no clear D gene. The germline CDR1 and CDR2 sequences are MNHEY and SMNVEV (reference sequence). This CDR3 is 11 amino acids long. Trimming took off 6 bases at V and 9 bases at J, with 9 bases between the two ends. CDR3 sequence (DNA): TGTGCCAGCAGCGCAGGATTTGAGCAGTTCTTC. As protein: CASSAGFEQFF.

This chain connects TRBV5-1 to TRBJ2-2, with D possibly matching TRBD1 (5 bases). The germline V and J ends were trimmed by 0 bases and 5 bases, with 11 bases remaining between them. CDR1 and CDR2 (germline): SGHRS, YFSETQ. The CDR3 totals 15 residues. In DNA, the CDR3 is TGCGCCAGCAGCTTGGGCCCGGACAAGACCGGGGAGCTGTTTTTT. Protein sequence: CASSLGPDKTGELFF.

The V gene is TRBV9, the J gene TRBJ2-3; maybe TRBD2 (6 bases). The CDR3 is 14 amino acids. Germline-derived CDR1 and CDR2 are SGDLS and YYNGEE. V was trimmed by 1 base and J by 4 bases, leaving 10 bases between them. DNA for the CDR3: TGTGCCAGCAGCGTAAATTGGGGGGCAGATACGCAGTATTTT. Translation gives CASSVNWGADTQYF. Looking up the rest from reference TRBV9 and TRBJ2-3 gives the full variable domain: DSGVTQTPKHLITATGQRVTLRCSPRSGDLSVYWYQQSLDQGLQFLIQYYNGEERAKGNILERFSAQQFPDLHSELNLSSLELGDSALYFCASSVNWGADTQYFGPGTRLTVL.